The sequence of this T cell receptor beta chain was determined in a study of graft-versus-host responses after intestinal transplantation. The CDR3 runs 15 residues. The ends lost 1 base at V and 1 base at J; junction bases unmatched: 4. The germline V gene encodes CDR1 SGHDT and CDR2 YYEEEE. On this clone: Its antigen is unidentified.

Clones were sequenced by immunoSEQ multiplex PCR, and TCRdb holds only the in-frame ones, with some missing. The table shows roughly 70,000 clones, with about 80% occurring only once. The genes are TRBV5-6 and TRBJ2-5, with 7 bases fitting TRBD1. The source material was unstimulated CD4+ T cells sorted from spleen or lymph node cells, sampled before transplant. This TCR was sampled from a human donor who was the organ donor for an intestinal transplant. CDR3 nucleotides: TGTGCCAGCAGCTTGTACCGGGACAGCCAAGAGACCCAGTACTTC. Amino acids: CASSLYRDSQETQYF.